This TCR beta chain was captured in a study of T cell responses to AZD1222 COVID-19 vaccine. Study findings and constraints: Rises in breadth and depth of Spike-specific TCRs came after two AZD1222 doses.

Trimming cost V 7 bases and J 5 bases; bases outside gene matches: 8. Germline loops: CDR1 MDHEN, CDR2 SYDVKM. CDR3 length: 14 residues. Assay used: immunoSEQ multiplex PCR; TCRdb lists only in-frame clones, some missing. The table has approximately 52,000 clones, 87% seen once. With regard to this clone: What it binds is not known.

The clonotype was recovered from an adult who received the AZD1222 COVID-19 vaccine. The sample consisted of peripheral blood, taken 28 days after the second AZD1222 dose. V is TRBV28 and J is TRBJ1-2, with 9 bases matching TRBD1. DNA of the CDR3: TGTGCCAGCATCCCGTCGGGGACAGGGTATGGCTACACCTTC. It yields the protein CASIPSGTGYGYTF.